These 10 T cell receptor beta chains were all obtained from the same sample, sequenced in a study of Graves' ophthalmopathy and Graves' hyperthyroidism. Investigators amplified TCR beta CDR3 regions from RNA transcripts. Second-round multiplex PCR came after first-round RT-PCR with HTBI primers. TCRdb reanalysed the multiplex PCR reads using MiXCR and keeps one entry per CDR3 protein. The table lists roughly 420,000 distinct CDR3 sequences, over 20% of them singletons. The sequenced sample consisted of peripheral blood. The receptor set was obtained from a woman aged 18-29 years with stable Graves' hyperthyroidism.

J is TRBJ1-3 and V is TRBV12-3 or TRBV12-4, with D hard to call. The CDR3 sequence is 14 residues long. The ends were cut back, 1 base at V and 0 bases at J, with 4 bases in the middle. Written as DNA, the CDR3 is TGTGCCAGCAGTTTAGGAGCCTCTGGAAACACCATATATTTT. It yields the protein CASSLGASGNTIYF.

This clonotype came up many times. This chain connects TRBV11-2 to TRBJ1-1; D is ambiguous. CDR3 length equals 13 residues. Germline loops: CDR1 SGHAT, CDR2 FQNNGV. Trimming took off 0 bases at V and 3 bases at J, with 5 bases between the two ends. DNA for the CDR3: TGTGCCAGCAGCTTAGAACTCCACACTGAAGCTTTCTTT. This translates into CASSLELHTEAFF. Drawing the rest from reference TRBV11-2 and TRBJ1-1, the complete variable domain is EAGVAQSPRYKIIEKRQSVAFWCNPISGHATLYWYQQILGQGPKLLIQFQNNGVVDDSQLPKDRFSAERLKGVDSTLKIQPAKLEDSAVYLCASSLELHTEAFFGQGTRLTVV.

This clonotype was observed many times. The rearrangement links TRBV12-3 or TRBV12-4 to TRBJ1-3; possibly TRBD1 for D (6 bases). Trimming stripped 0 bases from V and 0 bases from J, with 12 bases between. The CDR3 covers 17 residues. CDR3 nucleotides: TGTGCCAGCAGTTTAGCCATGACAGGTGCCTCTGGAAACACCATATATTTT. Translating it yields CASSLAMTGASGNTIYF.

This clonotype occurred many times. The chain has TRBV12-3 or TRBV12-4 and TRBJ1-3; D possibly corresponds to TRBD1 (6 bases). The V end was cut by 7 bases, the J end by 0 bases, with 13 bases between. This CDR3 comprises 15 residues. CDR3 region: CASTAGAFSGNTIYF. CDR3 bases: TGTGCCAGCACCGCAGGGGCCTTCTCTGGAAACACCATATATTTT.

The sample holds many counts of this clonotype. The chain uses TRBV30 and TRBJ1-1, with D possibly matching TRBD1 (6 bases). V was trimmed by 8 bases and J by 7 bases, leaving 20 bases between them. Per germline, CDR1 GTSNPN and CDR2 SVGIG (reference sequence). This CDR3 has 13 amino acids. CDR3 protein: CALLAGGGNEAFF. In nucleotides, the CDR3 is TGTGCCCTCCTCGCCGGGGGCGGTAATGAAGCTTTCTTT.

There are many counts of this clonotype. As DNA, the CDR3 is TGTGCCAGCAGCCTAAATGGAGGCTACGAGCAGTACTTC. Its protein is CASSLNGGYEQYF. The V call is TRBV3-1, the J call TRBJ2-7; the D gene is possibly TRBD2 (5 bases). The germline CDR1 and CDR2 sequences are LGHDT and YNNKEL (reference sequence). Trimming cost V 4 bases and J 3 bases, with 10 bases left between them. The CDR3 runs 13 residues.

The sample holds a few counts of this clonotype. J is TRBJ2-2 and V is TRBV11-2, with 8 nucleotides matching TRBD2. V trimming: 7 bases; J trimming: 0 bases; junction bases outside the gene matches: 16. The length of the CDR3 is 19 residues. CDR1 is SGHAT, CDR2 FQNNGV, per germline. The CDR3 loop is CASTPGVSRGGSNTGELFF. In nucleotides, the CDR3 is TGTGCCAGCACCCCAGGGGTGAGCCGCGGGGGGTCGAACACCGGGGAGCTGTTTTTT.

This clonotype was recorded at least ten times. The V gene is TRBV28, the J gene TRBJ2-7; D is ambiguous. The germline V and J ends were trimmed by 2 bases and 1 base, with 15 bases remaining between them. This CDR3 has 16 residues. Germline CDR1 MDHEN, CDR2 SYDVKM. CDR3 sequence: CASSLRIRSPSYEQYF. CDR3 bases: TGTGCCAGCAGTTTAAGGATTAGGTCGCCGTCCTACGAGCAGTACTTC.

This clonotype has ten or more counts. V and J are TRBV27 and TRBJ1-6, with no clear D. Per the germline V gene, CDR1 is MNHEY and CDR2 is SMNVEV (reference sequence). The CDR3 extends over 16 amino acids. Deletions cut 1 base from V and 0 bases from J, with 7 bases between. CDR3 in amino acids: CASSLYPSSYNSPLHF. The CDR3 bases are TGTGCCAGCAGTTTATACCCGAGCTCCTATAATTCACCCCTCCACTTT.

To note about this clonotype: This may be a read error, as it is one base from a much larger clone. The chain has TRBV29-1 and TRBJ2-7; 9 bases line up with TRBD1. With V trimmed by 3 bases and J by 13 bases, 7 bases remained unmatched. CDR3 length: 11 amino acids. CDR1 is SQVTM and CDR2 is ANQGSEA in the germline V gene. DNA of the CDR3: TGCAGCGTTGAGAGGGGACAGGGAGTATACGTC. Protein: CSVERGQGVYV.